The clone carrying this T cell receptor beta chain was found many times. Its specificity is unknown. The data were taken from a study of spatial heterogeneity in lung cancer. TCRdb ran MiXCR on the 5' RACE reads and lists one entry per CDR3 protein. The data contain about 11,000 distinct CDR3 sequences, 9.5% to 15% of them singletons. Regarding time point: sample taken at primary tumor resection. The study sequenced unsorted whole RNA from tumor, nontumor lung or frozen PBMC. Overall study findings and caveats: Counts of expanded intratumoral alpha and beta TCRs tracked tumor mutation counts.

Trimming took 3 bases from V and 11 from J; bases not matched to a gene: 5. CDR1 is SEHNR and CDR2 is FQNEAQ in the germline V gene (reference sequence). This CDR3 is built from 14 residues. This rearrangement joins TRBV7-9 to TRBJ1-6, with 9 bases that match TRBD1. The TCR was taken from a male donor with early-stage non-small cell lung cancer. Sequenced here: lung tumor tissue, sampled at surgery. Here the CDR3 DNA reads TGTGCCAGCAGCTTTGGACAGGGGACGGCACCCCTCCACTTT. The encoded protein is CASSFGQGTAPLHF.